This T cell receptor beta chain was recovered during a study of early T cells in non-severe SARS-CoV-2 infection. Study-wide background: The authors sequenced bulk RNA from unsorted whole blood, leaving chains unpaired.

V was clipped by 4 bases and J by 1 base, with 10 bases between them. Germline CDR1 MNHNS, CDR2 SASEGT. The CDR3 is 14 residues long. Regarding this clonotype: The antigen is not known.

Overall study findings and caveats: VDJdb matches were skewed toward anti-spike CD8 T cell responses.

Each cDNA molecule carried a unique molecular identifier. One entry per CDR3 protein results from TCRdb running MiXCR on the 5' RACE reads. The sample shows 70,000 to 80,000 distinct CDR3 sequences, about an eighth of them seen only once. The V and J genes are TRBV6-1 and TRBJ1-1; D possibly corresponds to TRBD1 (5 bases). The sequenced sample was whole blood, obtained at baseline. This sequence originates from an adult who was a healthcare worker with PCR-confirmed SARS-CoV-2 infection or an uninfected control (not recorded which). The CDR3 is CASSVRGTNTEAFF. The CDR3 DNA reads TGTGCCAGCAGTGTACGGGGGACGAACACTGAAGCTTTCTTT.